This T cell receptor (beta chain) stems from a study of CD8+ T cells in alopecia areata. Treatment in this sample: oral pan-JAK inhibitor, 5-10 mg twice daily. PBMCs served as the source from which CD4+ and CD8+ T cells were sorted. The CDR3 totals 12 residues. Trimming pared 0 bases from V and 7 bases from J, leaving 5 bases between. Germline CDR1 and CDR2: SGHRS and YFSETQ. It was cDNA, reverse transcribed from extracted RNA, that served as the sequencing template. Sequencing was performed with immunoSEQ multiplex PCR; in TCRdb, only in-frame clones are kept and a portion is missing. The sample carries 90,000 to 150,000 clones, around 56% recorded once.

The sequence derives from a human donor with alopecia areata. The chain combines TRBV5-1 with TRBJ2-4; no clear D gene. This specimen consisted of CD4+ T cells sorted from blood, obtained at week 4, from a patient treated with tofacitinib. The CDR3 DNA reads TGCGCCAGCAGCTTGGATTTGAACATTCAGTACTTC. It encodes CASSLDLNIQYF.